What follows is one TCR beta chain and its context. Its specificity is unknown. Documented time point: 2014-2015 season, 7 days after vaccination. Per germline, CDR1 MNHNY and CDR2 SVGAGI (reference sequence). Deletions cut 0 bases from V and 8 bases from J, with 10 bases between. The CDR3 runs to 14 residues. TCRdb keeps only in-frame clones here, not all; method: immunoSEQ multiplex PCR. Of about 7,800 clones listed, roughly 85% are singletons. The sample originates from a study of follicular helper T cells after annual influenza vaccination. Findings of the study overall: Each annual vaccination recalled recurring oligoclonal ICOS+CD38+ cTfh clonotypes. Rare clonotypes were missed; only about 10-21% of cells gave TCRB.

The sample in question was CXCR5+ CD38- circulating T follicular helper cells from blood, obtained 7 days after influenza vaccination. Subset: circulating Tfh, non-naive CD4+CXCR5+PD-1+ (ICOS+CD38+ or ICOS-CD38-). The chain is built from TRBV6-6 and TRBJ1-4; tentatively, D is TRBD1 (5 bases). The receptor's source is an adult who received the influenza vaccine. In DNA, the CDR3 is TGTGCCAGCAGTTACTCGGGGGTAGAGGAAAAACTGTTTTTT. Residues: CASSYSGVEEKLFF.